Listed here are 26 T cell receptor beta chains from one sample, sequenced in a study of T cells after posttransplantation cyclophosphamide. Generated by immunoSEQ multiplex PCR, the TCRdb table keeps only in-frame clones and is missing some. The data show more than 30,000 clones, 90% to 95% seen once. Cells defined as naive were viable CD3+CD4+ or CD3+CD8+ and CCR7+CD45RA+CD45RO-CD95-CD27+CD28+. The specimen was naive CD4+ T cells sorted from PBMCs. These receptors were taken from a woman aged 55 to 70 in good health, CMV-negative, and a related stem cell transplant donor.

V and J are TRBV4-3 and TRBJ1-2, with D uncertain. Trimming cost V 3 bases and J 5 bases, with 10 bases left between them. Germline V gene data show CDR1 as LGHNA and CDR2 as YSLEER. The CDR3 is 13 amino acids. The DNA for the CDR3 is TGCGCCAGCAGCCACACCCCCCTATATGGCTACACCTTC. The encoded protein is CASSHTPLYGYTF.

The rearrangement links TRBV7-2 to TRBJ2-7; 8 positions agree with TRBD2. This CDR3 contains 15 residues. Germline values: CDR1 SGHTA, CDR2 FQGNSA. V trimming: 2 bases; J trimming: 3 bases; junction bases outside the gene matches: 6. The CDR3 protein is CASSLLAGIGYEQYF. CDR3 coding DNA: TGTGCCAGCAGCTTATTAGCGGGAATAGGCTACGAGCAGTACTTC.

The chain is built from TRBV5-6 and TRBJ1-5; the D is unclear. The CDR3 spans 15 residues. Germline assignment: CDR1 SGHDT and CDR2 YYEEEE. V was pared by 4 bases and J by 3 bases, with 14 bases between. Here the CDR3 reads CASSRWSTDNQPQHF. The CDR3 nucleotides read TGTGCCAGCAGCCGCTGGTCCACAGACAATCAGCCCCAGCATTTT.

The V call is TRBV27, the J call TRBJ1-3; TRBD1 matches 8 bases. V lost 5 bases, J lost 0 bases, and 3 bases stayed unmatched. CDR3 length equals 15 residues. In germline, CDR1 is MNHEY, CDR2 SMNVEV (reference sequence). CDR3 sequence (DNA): TGTGCCAGCAGTCCAGGGGGCCCCTCTGGAAACACCATATATTTT. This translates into CASSPGGPSGNTIYF.

CDR3 nucleotides: TGTGCCAGCAGCTTAGGAGGGAACAATGAAAAACTGTTTTTT. Amino acids: CASSLGGNNEKLFF. This rearrangement joins TRBV7-2 to TRBJ1-4; D uncertain. The CDR3 sequence is 14 residues long. Germline CDR1 SGHTA, CDR2 FQGNSA. Trimming shortened V by 1 base and J by 5 bases, and 8 bases separated the two germline ends. Supplemented by reference TRBV7-2 and TRBJ1-4, the full variable domain reads GAGVSQSPSNKVTEKGKDVELRCDPISGHTALYWYRQSLGQGLEFLIYFQGNSAPDKSGLPSDRFSAERTGGSVSTLTIQRTQQEDSAVYLCASSLGGNNEKLFFGSGTQLSVL.

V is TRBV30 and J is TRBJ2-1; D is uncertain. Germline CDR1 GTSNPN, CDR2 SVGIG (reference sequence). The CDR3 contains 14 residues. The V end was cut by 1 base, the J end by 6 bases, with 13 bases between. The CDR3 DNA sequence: TGTGCCTGGAGTGCGAGTTCCGCCGGCAATGAGCAGTTCTTC. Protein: CAWSASSAGNEQFF.

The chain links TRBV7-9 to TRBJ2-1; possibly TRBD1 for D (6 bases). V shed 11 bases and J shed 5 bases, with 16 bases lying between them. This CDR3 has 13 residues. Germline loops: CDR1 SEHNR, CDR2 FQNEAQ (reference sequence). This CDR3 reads CARVSGQNNEQFF. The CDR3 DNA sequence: TGTGCCCGCGTTAGTGGACAGAACAATGAGCAGTTCTTC.

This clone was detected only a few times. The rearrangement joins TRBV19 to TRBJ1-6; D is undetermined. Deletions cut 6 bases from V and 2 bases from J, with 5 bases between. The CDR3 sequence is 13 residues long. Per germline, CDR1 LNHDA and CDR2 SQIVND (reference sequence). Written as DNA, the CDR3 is TGTGCCAGTAGATCTGCCTATAATTCACCCCTCCACTTT. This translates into CASRSAYNSPLHF.

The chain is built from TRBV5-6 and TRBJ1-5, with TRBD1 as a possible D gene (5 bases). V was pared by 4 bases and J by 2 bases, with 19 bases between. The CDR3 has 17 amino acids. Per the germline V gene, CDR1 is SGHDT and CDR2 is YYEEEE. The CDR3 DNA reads TGTGCCAGCAGCGGACGGGGGGGGGAAGTTGGCAATCAGCCCCAGCATTTT. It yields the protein CASSGRGGEVGNQPQHF. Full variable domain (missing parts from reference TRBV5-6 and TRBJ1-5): DAGVTQSPTHLIKTRGQQVTLRCSPKSGHDTVSWYQQALGQGPQFIFQYYEEEERQRGNFPDRFSGHQFPNYSSELNVNALLLGDSALYLCASSGRGGEVGNQPQHFGDGTRLSIL.

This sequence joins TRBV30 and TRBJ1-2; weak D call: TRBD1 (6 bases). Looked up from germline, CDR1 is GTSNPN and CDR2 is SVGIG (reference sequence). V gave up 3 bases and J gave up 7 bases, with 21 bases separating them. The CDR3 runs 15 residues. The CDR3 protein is CAWSFPPWGQAGYTF. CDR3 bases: TGTGCCTGGAGCTTTCCCCCTTGGGGGCAGGCTGGCTACACCTTC.

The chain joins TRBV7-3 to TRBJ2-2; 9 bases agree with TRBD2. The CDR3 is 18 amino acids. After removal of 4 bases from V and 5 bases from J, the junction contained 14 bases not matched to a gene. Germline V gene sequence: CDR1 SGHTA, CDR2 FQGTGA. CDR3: CASSYLPCSSGVTGELFF. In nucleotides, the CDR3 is TGTGCCAGCAGCTATTTACCTTGCTCTAGCGGGGTGACCGGGGAGCTGTTTTTT. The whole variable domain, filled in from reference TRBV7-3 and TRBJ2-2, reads GAGVSQTPSNKVTEKGKYVELRCDPISGHTALYWYRQSLGQGPEFLIYFQGTGAADDSGLPNDRFFAVRPEGSVSTLKIQRTERGDSAVYLCASSYLPCSSGVTGELFFGEGSRLTVL.

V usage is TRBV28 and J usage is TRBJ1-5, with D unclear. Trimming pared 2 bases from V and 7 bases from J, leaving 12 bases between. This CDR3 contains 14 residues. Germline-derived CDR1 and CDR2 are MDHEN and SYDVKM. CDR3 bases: TGTGCCAGCAGTTTACAGCCGGGAAGGCAGCCCCAGCATTTT. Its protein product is CASSLQPGRQPQHF.

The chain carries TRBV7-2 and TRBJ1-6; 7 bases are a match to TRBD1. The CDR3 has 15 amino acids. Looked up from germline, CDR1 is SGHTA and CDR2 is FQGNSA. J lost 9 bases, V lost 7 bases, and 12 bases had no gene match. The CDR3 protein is CASTLNRGTGSPLHF. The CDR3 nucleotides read TGTGCCAGCACCCTTAACAGGGGTACGGGTTCACCCCTCCACTTT.

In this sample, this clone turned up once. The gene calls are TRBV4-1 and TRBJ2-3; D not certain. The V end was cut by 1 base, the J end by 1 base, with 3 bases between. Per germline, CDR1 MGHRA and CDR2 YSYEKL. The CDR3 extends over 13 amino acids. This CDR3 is CASSQAGTDTQYF. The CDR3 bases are TGCGCCAGCAGCCAAGCGGGCACAGATACGCAGTATTTT.

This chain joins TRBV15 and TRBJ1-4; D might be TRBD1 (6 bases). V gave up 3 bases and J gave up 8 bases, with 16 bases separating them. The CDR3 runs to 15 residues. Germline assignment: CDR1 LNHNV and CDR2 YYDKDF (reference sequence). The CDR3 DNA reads TGTGCCACCAGCAGGATCGGGGATGGGGGCGAAAAACTGTTTTTT. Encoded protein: CATSRIGDGGEKLFF. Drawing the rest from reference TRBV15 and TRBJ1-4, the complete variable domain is DAMVIQNPRYQVTQFGKPVTLSCSQTLNHNVMYWYQQKSSQAPKLLFHYYDKDFNNEADTPDNFQSRRPNTSFCFLDIRSPGLGDTAMYLCATSRIGDGGEKLFFGSGTQLSVL.

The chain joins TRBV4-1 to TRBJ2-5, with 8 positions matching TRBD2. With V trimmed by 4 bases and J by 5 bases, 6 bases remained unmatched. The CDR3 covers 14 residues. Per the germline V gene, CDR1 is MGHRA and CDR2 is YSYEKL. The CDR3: CASSLGRGGETQYF. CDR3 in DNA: TGCGCCAGCAGCCTCGGACGGGGGGGCGAGACCCAGTACTTC.

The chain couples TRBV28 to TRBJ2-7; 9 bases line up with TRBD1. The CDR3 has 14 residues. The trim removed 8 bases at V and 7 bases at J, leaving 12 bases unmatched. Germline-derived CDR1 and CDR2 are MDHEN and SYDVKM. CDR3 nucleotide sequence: TGTGCCAGCGGATCCCCCGGGACAGGGCTGGAGCAGTACTTC. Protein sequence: CASGSPGTGLEQYF. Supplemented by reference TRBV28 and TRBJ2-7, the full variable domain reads DVKVTQSSRYLVKRTGEKVFLECVQDMDHENMFWYRQDPGLGLRLIYFSYDVKMKEKGDIPEGYSVSREKKERFSLILESASTNQTSMYLCASGSPGTGLEQYFGPGTRLTVT.

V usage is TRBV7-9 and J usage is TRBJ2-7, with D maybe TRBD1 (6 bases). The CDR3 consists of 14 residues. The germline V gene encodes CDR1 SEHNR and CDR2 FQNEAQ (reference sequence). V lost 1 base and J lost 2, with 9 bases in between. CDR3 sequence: CASSLGQGTYEQYF. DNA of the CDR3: TGTGCCAGCAGCTTAGGTCAGGGGACCTACGAGCAGTACTTC. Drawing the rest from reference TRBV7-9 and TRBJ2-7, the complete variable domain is DTGVSQNPRHKITKRGQNVTFRCDPISEHNRLYWYRQTLGQGPEFLTYFQNEAQLEKSRLLSDRFSAERPKGSFSTLEIQRTEQGDSAMYLCASSLGQGTYEQYFGPGTRLTVT.

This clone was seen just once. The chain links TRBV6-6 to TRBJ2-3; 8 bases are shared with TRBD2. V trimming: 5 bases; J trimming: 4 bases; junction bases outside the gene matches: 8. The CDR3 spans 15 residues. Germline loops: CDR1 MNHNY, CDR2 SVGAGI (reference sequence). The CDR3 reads CASSQGAGVSDTQYF. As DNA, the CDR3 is TGTGCCAGCAGTCAGGGAGCGGGAGTGTCAGATACGCAGTATTTT.

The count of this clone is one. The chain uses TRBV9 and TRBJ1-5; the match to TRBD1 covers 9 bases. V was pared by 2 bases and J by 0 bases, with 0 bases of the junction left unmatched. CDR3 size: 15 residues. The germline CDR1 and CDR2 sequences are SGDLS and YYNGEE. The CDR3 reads CASSVGQGSNQPQHF. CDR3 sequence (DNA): TGTGCCAGCAGCGTGGGACAGGGTAGCAATCAGCCCCAGCATTTT.

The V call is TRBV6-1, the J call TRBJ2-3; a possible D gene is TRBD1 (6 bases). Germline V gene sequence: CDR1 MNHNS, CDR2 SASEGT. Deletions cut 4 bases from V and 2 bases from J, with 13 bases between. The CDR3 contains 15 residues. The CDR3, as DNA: TGTGCCAGCAGTGCATTCAGGGGCCTCACAGATACGCAGTATTTT. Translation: CASSAFRGLTDTQYF.

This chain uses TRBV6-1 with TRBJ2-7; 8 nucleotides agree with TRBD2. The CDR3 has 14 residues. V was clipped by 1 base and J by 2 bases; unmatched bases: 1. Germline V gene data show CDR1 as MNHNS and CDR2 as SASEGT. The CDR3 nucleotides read TGTGCCAGCAGTGAAGTACTAGCGGCCTACGAGCAGTACTTC. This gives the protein CASSEVLAAYEQYF.

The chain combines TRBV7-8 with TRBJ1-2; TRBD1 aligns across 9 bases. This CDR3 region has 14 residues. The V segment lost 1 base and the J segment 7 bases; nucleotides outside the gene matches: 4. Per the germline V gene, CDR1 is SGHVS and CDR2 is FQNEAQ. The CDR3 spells CASSLGDRVGGYTF. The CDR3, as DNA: TGTGCCAGCAGCTTAGGGGACAGGGTGGGTGGCTACACCTTC.

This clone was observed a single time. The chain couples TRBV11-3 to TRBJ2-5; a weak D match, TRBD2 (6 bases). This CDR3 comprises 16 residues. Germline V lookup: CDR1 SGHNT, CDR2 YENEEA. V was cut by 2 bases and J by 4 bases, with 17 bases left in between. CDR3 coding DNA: TGTGCCAGCAGCTTATCACGTGTCGGGGGAGCAGAGACCCAGTACTTC. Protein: CASSLSRVGGAETQYF.

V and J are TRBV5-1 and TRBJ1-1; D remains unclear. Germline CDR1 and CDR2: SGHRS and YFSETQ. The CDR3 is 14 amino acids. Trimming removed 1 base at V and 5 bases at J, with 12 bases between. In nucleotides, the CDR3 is TGCGCCAGCAGCTTGATTAACAGTGCAACTGAAGCTTTCTTT. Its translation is CASSLINSATEAFF.

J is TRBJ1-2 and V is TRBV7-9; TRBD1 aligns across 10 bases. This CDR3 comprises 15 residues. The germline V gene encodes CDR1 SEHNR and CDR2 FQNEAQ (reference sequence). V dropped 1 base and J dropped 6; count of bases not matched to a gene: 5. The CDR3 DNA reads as TGTGCCAGCAGCTTAGGACAGGGGGCTGTTAATGGCTACACCTTC. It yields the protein CASSLGQGAVNGYTF.